This T cell receptor (beta chain) comes out of a study of shared clonotypes between healthy human individuals. Study-level results: The sharing of 4.5% to 6.5% of naive CD4 clonotypes was seen across several donors. Clonotypes shared by all four sorted-subset donors had higher generation probabilities than non-shared clonotypes.

Concerning this clone: Its antigen is unidentified.

Naive CD8 cells were CD45RO-negative, positively selected for CCR7, excluding terminally differentiated effector memory CD45RA+ cells. Libraries were prepared by immunoSEQ multiplex PCR; TCRdb keeps only in-frame clonotypes and omits some of them. In the table there are just over 2,000,000 clones, just under 95% of which are singletons. Germline CDR1 is MDHEN and CDR2 is SYDVKM. V trimming: 2 bases; J trimming: 3 bases; junction bases outside the gene matches: 5. The CDR3 is 16 residues long. The chain has TRBV28 and TRBJ2-5, with 11 bases matching TRBD2. Sequenced: naive CD8+ T cells sorted from blood. The sequence was collected from a man aged 18 to 29 in good health. The CDR3 DNA sequence: TGTGCCAGCAGTTTACCGACTAGCGGGAAAGAAGAGACCCAGTACTTC. As protein: CASSLPTSGKEETQYF. The whole variable domain, remainder taken from reference TRBV28 and TRBJ2-5, is DVKVTQSSRYLVKRTGEKVFLECVQDMDHENMFWYRQDPGLGLRLIYFSYDVKMKEKGDIPEGYSVSREKKERFSLILESASTNQTSMYLCASSLPTSGKEETQYFGPGTRLLVL.